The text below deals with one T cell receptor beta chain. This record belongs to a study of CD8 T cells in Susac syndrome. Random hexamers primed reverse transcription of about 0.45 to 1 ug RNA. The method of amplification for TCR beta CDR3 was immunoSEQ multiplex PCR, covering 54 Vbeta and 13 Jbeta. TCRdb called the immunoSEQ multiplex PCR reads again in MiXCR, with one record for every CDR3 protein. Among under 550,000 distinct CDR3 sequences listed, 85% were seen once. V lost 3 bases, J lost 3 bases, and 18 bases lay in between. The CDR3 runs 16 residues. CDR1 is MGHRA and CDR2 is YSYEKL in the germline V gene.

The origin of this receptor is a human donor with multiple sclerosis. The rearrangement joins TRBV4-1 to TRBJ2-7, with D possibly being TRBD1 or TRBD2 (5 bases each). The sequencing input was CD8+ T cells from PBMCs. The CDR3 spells CASSHTGTGPIYEQYF. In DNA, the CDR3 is TGCGCCAGCAGCCATACCGGGACCGGCCCTATCTACGAGCAGTACTTC.